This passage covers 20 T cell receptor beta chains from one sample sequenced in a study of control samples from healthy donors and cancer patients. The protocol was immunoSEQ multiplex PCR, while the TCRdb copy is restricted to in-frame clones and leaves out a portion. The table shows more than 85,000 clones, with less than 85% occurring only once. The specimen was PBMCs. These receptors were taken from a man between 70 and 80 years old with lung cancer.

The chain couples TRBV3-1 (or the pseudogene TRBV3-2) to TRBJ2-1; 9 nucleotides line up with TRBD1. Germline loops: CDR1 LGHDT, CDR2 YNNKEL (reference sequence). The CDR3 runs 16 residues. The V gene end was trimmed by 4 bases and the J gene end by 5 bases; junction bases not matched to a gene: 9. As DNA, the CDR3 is TGTGCCAGCAGCCCCTACTCGGGACAGGGTAACAATGAGCAGTTCTTC. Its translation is CASSPYSGQGNNEQFF.

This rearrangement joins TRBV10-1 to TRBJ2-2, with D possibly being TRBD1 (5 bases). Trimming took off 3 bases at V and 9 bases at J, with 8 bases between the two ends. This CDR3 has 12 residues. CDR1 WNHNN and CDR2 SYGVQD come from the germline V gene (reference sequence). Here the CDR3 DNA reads TGCGCCAGCAGTGAAGGGGCTCGGGAGCTGTTTTTT. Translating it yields CASSEGARELFF.

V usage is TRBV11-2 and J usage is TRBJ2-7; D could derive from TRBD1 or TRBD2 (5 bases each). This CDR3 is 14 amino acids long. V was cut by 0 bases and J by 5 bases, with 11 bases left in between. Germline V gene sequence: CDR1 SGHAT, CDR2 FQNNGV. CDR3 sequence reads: CASSLDRGRNEQYF. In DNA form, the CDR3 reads TGTGCCAGCAGCTTAGATCGGGGACGGAACGAGCAGTACTTC.

The CDR3 DNA reads TGTGCCACCAGCAGACCCGACAGGGACAATGGCTACACCTTC. Translated: CATSRPDRDNGYTF. The V call is TRBV15, the J call TRBJ1-2; 7 positions agree with TRBD1. The V gene end was trimmed by 2 bases and the J gene end by 6 bases; junction bases not matched to a gene: 6. The CDR3 extends over 14 amino acids. CDR1 and CDR2 from the germline V gene are LNHNV and YYDKDF (reference sequence).

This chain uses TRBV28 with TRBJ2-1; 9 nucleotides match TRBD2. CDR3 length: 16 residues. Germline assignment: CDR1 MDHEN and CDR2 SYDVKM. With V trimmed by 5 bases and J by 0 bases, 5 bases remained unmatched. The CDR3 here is CASSQVTSGSYNEQFF. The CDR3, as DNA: TGTGCCAGCAGTCAAGTGACTAGCGGCTCCTACAATGAGCAGTTCTTC. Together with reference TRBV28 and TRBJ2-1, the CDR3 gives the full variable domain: DVKVTQSSRYLVKRTGEKVFLECVQDMDHENMFWYRQDPGLGLRLIYFSYDVKMKEKGDIPEGYSVSREKKERFSLILESASTNQTSMYLCASSQVTSGSYNEQFFGPGTRLTVL.

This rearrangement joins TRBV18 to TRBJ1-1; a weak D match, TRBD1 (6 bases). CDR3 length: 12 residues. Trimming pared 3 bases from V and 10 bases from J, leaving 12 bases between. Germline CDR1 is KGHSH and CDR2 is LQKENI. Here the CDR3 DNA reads TGTGCCAGCTCACCTCAGGGGAGAGGAGCTTTCTTT. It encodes CASSPQGRGAFF.

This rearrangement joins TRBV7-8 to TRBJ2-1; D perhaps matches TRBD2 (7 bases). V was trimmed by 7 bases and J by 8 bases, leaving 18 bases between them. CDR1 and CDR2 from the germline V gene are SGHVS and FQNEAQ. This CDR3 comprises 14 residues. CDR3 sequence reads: CASILGGATYEQFF. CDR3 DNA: TGTGCCAGCATCCTGGGGGGGGCCACCTATGAGCAGTTCTTC.

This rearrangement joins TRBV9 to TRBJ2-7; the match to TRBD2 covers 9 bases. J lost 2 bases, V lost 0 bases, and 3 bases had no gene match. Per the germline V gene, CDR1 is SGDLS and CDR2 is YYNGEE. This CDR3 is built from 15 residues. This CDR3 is CASSVALAGAYEQYF. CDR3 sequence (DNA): TGTGCCAGCAGCGTAGCACTAGCGGGCGCCTACGAGCAGTACTTC.

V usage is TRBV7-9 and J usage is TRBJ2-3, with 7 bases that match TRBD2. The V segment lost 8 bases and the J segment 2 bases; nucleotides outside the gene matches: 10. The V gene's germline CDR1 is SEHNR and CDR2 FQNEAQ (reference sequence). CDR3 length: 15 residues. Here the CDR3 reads CASHTQRGSTDTQYF. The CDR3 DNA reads TGTGCCAGCCACACCCAGCGGGGCTCCACAGATACGCAGTATTTT.

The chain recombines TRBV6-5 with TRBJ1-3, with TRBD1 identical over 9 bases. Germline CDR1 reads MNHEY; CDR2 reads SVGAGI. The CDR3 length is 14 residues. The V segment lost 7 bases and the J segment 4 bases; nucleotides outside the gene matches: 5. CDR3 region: CASTRTGAGNTIYF. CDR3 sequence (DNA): TGTGCCAGCACCAGGACAGGGGCGGGAAACACCATATATTTT.

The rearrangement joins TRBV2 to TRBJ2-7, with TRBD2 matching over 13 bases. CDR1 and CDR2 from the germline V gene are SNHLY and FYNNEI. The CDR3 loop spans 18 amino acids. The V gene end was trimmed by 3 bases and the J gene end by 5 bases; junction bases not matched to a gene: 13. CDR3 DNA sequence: TGTGCCAGCAGTGACAGGGGTCGGACTAGCGGGGGAGGCAACGAGCAGTACTTC. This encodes CASSDRGRTSGGGNEQYF. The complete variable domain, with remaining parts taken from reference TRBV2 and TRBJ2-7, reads EPEVTQTPSHQVTQMGQEVILRCVPISNHLYFYWYRQILGQKVEFLVSFYNNEISEKSEIFDDQFSVERPDGSNFTLKIRSTKLEDSAMYFCASSDRGRTSGGGNEQYFGPGTRLTVT.

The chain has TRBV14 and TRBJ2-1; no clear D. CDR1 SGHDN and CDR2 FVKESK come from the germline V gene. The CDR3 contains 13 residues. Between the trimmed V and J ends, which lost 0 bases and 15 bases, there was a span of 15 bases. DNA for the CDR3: TGTGCCAGCAGCCAAGATTTCAGTCAGCCGGTGTTCTTC. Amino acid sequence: CASSQDFSQPVFF.

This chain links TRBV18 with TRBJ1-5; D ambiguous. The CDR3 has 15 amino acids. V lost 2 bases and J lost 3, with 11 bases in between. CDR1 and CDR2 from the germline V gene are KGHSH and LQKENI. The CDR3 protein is CASSPERRINQPQHF. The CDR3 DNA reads TGTGCCAGCTCACCAGAACGCAGAATCAATCAGCCCCAGCATTTT. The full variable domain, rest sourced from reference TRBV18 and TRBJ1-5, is NAGVMQNPRHLVRRRGQEARLRCSPMKGHSHVYWYRQLPEEGLKFMVYLQKENIIDESGMPKERFSAEFPKEGPSILRIQQVVRGDSAAYFCASSPERRINQPQHFGDGTRLSIL.

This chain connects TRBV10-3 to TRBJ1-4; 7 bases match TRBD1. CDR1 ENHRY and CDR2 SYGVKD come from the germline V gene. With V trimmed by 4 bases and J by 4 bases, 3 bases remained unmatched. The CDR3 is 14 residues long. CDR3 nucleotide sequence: TGTGCCATCAGTGCTGCAGGGGGTAATGAAAAACTGTTTTTT. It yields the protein CAISAAGGNEKLFF.

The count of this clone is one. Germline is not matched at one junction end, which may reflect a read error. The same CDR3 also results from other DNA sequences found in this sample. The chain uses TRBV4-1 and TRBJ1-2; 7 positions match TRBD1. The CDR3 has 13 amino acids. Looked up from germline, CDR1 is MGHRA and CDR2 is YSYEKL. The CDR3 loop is CASAGGEDYGYTF. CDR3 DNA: TGCGCCAGCGCAGGGGGAGAGGACTATGGCTATACCTTC.

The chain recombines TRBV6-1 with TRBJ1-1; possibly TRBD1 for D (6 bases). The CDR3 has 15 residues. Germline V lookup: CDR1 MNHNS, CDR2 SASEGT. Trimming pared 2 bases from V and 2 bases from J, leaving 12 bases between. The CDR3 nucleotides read TGTGCCAGCAGTGAATTGTCAGGGGTCAACACTGAAGCTTTCTTT. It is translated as CASSELSGVNTEAFF.

Here the CDR3 DNA reads TGTGCCAGCAGCTTGGCTGGCGGTACCAAAAACATTCAGTACTTC. This gives the protein CASSLAGGTKNIQYF. This chain connects TRBV7-8 to TRBJ2-4; no reliable D call. CDR3 length: 15 residues. Trimming shortened V by 3 bases and J by 2 bases, and 11 bases separated the two germline ends. The germline V gene encodes CDR1 SGHVS and CDR2 FQNEAQ.

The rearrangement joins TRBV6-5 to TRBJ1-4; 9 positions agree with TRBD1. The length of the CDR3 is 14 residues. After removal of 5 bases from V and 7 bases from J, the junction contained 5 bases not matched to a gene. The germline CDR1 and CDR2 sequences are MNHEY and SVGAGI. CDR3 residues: CASSPGTGREKLFF. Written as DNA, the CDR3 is TGTGCCAGCAGTCCAGGGACAGGGCGTGAAAAACTGTTTTTT.

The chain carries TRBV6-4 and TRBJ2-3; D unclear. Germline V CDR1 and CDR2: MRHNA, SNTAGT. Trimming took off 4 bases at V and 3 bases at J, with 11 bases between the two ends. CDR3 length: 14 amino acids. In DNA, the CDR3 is TGTGCCAGCAGTGTGGGGTCTGGAACAGATACGCAGTATTTT. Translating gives CASSVGSGTDTQYF.

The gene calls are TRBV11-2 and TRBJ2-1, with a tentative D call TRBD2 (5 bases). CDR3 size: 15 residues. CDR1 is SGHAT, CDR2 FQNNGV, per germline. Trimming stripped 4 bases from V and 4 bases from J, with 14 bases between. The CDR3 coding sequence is TGTGCCAGCAGCTCGAGGGAGAAGTCTTACAATGAGCAGTTCTTC. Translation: CASSSREKSYNEQFF.